This T cell receptor (beta chain) was retrieved from a study of neoadjuvant anti-PD-1 for oral cavity cancer. The study, taken as a whole, reports: Pretreatment Treg/Th17 ratio correlated inversely with post-treatment tumor clonality. Non-responders to neoadjuvant nivolumab had significantly more clonal PBMC T cells than responders. Only three patients per response group were TCR-analyzed; validation needed.

Assay: immunoSEQ multiplex PCR; the TCRdb copy retains only in-frame clones and omits some. Of roughly 13,000 clones in the sample, nearly 75% are singletons; the top ten hold about 2.3%. The time point was: after neoadjuvant nivolumab, at surgical resection. Analysis of PBMCs was direct, with no culture step. To note about this clone: No antigen is known for it.

The specimen was PBMCs, collected after nivolumab (anti-PD-1) treatment. The clonotype comes from a person aged 35 to 85 with oral cavity squamous cell carcinoma.

Here the CDR3 DNA reads TGTGCCAGTAGTAACCGGTTGACGGACCCTCGGGATGAGCAGTTCTTC. Protein product: CASSNRLTDPRDEQFF. This chain connects TRBV19 to TRBJ2-1; D is unclear. The germline V gene has CDR1 LNHDA and CDR2 SQIVND (reference sequence). Trimming cost V 4 bases and J 8 bases, with 21 bases left between them. The CDR3 contains 16 residues.